The 20 T cell receptor beta chains below were found in one sample sequenced in a study of T cell repertoires in cytomegalovirus infection. The antigens of these receptors remain unknown. TCRdb re-derived calls from the reads in MiXCR, one entry per CDR3 protein. The sample lists about 20,000 distinct CDR3 sequences, roughly two fifths occurring once. This sample comprised CD8+ T cells from cultured PBMCs, obtained from culture after CMV antigen stimulation. The receptors here all came from a human donor in good health (CMV status not recorded). Some clones in this sample may be carry-over from other donors' samples.

The chain employs TRBV6-2 or TRBV6-3 and TRBJ2-7, with TRBD1 as a possible D gene (6 bases). Trimming stripped 6 bases from V and 6 bases from J, with 12 bases between. This CDR3 has 12 amino acids. CDR1 and CDR2 (germline): MNHEY, SVGEGT. This CDR3 is CASSATGSEQYF. As DNA, the CDR3 is TGTGCCAGCAGCGCTACAGGGAGCGAGCAGTACTTC.

V gene TRBV27 combines with J gene TRBJ2-1; D not resolved. The V gene lost 8 bases and the J gene lost 0 bases, with 14 bases spanning the gap. Germline V lookup: CDR1 MNHEY, CDR2 SMNVEV (reference sequence). CDR3 size: 15 residues. The CDR3 region has the DNA TGTGCCAGCCGCCCTGAACTGAGCTCCTACAATGAGCAGTTCTTC. Its translation is CASRPELSSYNEQFF.

This clonotype was seen many times. The V call is TRBV19, the J call TRBJ1-4; D is unclear. Per germline, CDR1 LNHDA and CDR2 SQIVND (reference sequence). V was shortened by 6 bases and J by 0 bases, with 11 bases between the two germline ends. The CDR3 runs 15 residues. The CDR3 sequence is CASRRTAATNEKLFF. CDR3 DNA sequence: TGTGCCAGTAGAAGGACGGCCGCAACTAATGAAAAACTGTTTTTT.

The J gene is TRBJ2-2, the V gene TRBV7-2, with 7 bases lining up with TRBD2. This CDR3 region has 18 residues. Unmatched junction bases numbered 10, after V lost 3 bases and J lost 0 bases. Looked up from germline, CDR1 is SGHTA and CDR2 is FQGNSA. The CDR3 coding sequence is TGTGCCAGCAGCTTTAGGAATGGCGGGAGCCCGAACACCGGGGAGCTGTTTTTT. Protein: CASSFRNGGSPNTGELFF.

The chain has TRBV23-1 and TRBJ2-7; D is unresolved. TRBV23-1 is treated as an ORF (open reading frame) with a function not yet certain. Trimming took 1 base from V and 2 from J, leaving 15 bases between them. This CDR3 contains 16 residues. CDR3 amino acids: CASSQFSSITPYEQYF. CDR3 DNA sequence: TGCGCCAGCAGTCAATTCTCGTCGATTACCCCCTACGAGCAGTACTTC.

The rearrangement joins TRBV19 to TRBJ2-2; weak D call: TRBD1 (6 bases). The V and J ends lost 5 bases and 0 bases respectively, with 13 bases between them. Germline assignment: CDR1 LNHDA and CDR2 SQIVND (reference sequence). The CDR3 is 16 residues long. CDR3 protein: CASSVRDTSNTGELFF. The CDR3 DNA is TGTGCCAGTAGTGTCCGGGACACCTCGAACACCGGGGAGCTGTTTTTT.

The chain employs TRBV12-3 or TRBV12-4 and TRBJ1-3; 7 nucleotides align to TRBD1. V lost 6 bases and J lost 3; bases outside the gene matches: 5. This CDR3 comprises 14 residues. The CDR3 loop reads CASRHNRGGNTIYF. For the CDR3, the DNA is TGTGCCAGCAGACATAACAGGGGTGGAAACACCATATATTTT.

The chain has TRBV12-3 or TRBV12-4 and TRBJ2-5; D is ambiguous. The CDR3 spans 13 residues. V dropped 6 bases and J dropped 5 bases, with 13 bases sitting between them. The CDR3 protein is CASRQSSPETQYF. CDR3 nucleotide sequence: TGTGCCAGCAGGCAATCCTCCCCGGAGACCCAGTACTTC.

V gene TRBV6-6 combines with J gene TRBJ1-5, with D perhaps matching TRBD1 (5 bases). The CDR3 covers 18 residues. Germline V gives CDR1 MNHNY, CDR2 SVGAGI (reference sequence). V was trimmed by 2 bases and J by 0 bases, leaving 17 bases between them. CDR3 in amino acids: CASSYTTEQLYSNQPQHF. In DNA form, the CDR3 reads TGTGCCAGCAGTTACACGACAGAGCAGCTTTATAGCAATCAGCCCCAGCATTTT.

The chain links TRBV12-3 or TRBV12-4 to TRBJ2-2, with 7 bases aligning to TRBD2. The junction had 5 bases not matched to a gene; V was cut back by 5 bases and J by 5 bases. The CDR3 extends over 14 amino acids. The CDR3 coding sequence is TGTGCCAGCAGTAACGGGGGGACGACCGGGGAGCTGTTTTTT. Protein sequence: CASSNGGTTGELFF.

The CDR3 bases are TGTGCCAGCAGCGTAGGCACTAGCGGGAGGGCCACGCATGAGCAGTTCTTC. Translation gives CASSVGTSGRATHEQFF. The chain recombines TRBV9 with TRBJ2-1; 13 bases map to TRBD2. The junction had 8 bases not matched to a gene; V was cut back by 0 bases and J by 8 bases. The CDR3 length is 17 residues. CDR1 SGDLS and CDR2 YYNGEE come from the germline V gene.

The V and J genes are TRBV7-8 and TRBJ2-3; a weak D match, TRBD2 (5 bases). In germline, CDR1 is SGHVS, CDR2 FQNEAQ. The CDR3 is 14 amino acids. V shed 1 base and J shed 8 bases, with 13 bases lying between them. Here the CDR3 reads CASSLVAGSSTQYF. The CDR3 DNA sequence: TGTGCCAGCAGCTTAGTAGCTGGGAGCAGTACGCAGTATTTT.

The chain combines TRBV4-1 with TRBJ2-2; possibly TRBD1 or TRBD2 for D (5 bases each). V was cut by 2 bases and J by 0 bases, with 10 bases left in between. This CDR3 comprises 16 residues. CDR1 and CDR2 (germline): MGHRA, YSYEKL. The CDR3 spells CASSQSGTANTGELFF. The DNA for the CDR3 is TGCGCCAGCAGCCAATCCGGGACCGCGAACACCGGGGAGCTGTTTTTT.

The V gene is TRBV9, the J gene TRBJ1-5, with TRBD1 as a possible D gene (5 bases). Germline V gene lookup returns CDR1 SGDLS and CDR2 YYNGEE. The V and J ends lost 3 bases and 7 bases respectively, with 20 bases between them. This CDR3 spans 16 amino acids. CDR3 residues: CASSEGGAVDGQPQHF. DNA of the CDR3: TGTGCCAGCAGCGAGGGTGGGGCCGTCGACGGGCAGCCCCAGCATTTT.

J is TRBJ2-4 and V is TRBV6-5; D call uncertain. Trimming cost V 2 bases and J 0 bases, with 11 bases left between them. The CDR3 consists of 16 residues. The V gene's germline CDR1 is MNHEY and CDR2 SVGAGI. The CDR3 DNA sequence: TGTGCCAGCAGTTACAAGGGAAGAGGAGCCAAAAACATTCAGTACTTC. Amino acids: CASSYKGRGAKNIQYF.

The chain carries TRBV20-1 and TRBJ2-7, with 7 bases lining up with TRBD1. The CDR3 is 12 residues long. The germline gives CDR1 DFQATT, CDR2 SNEGSKA (reference sequence). Trimming cost V 6 bases and J 7 bases; bases outside gene matches: 9. CDR3 loop: CSAKQGLGEQYF. CDR3 sequence (DNA): TGCAGTGCCAAACAGGGGTTGGGGGAGCAGTACTTC.

The rearrangement joins TRBV6-6 to TRBJ1-1, with D possibly matching TRBD1 (6 bases). V was shortened by 7 bases and J by 5 bases, with 14 bases between the two germline ends. CDR1 is MNHNY and CDR2 is SVGAGI in the germline V gene (reference sequence). The CDR3 spans 13 residues. CDR3 in amino acids: CASTKGGGTEAFF. CDR3 nucleotide sequence: TGTGCCAGCACCAAGGGGGGGGGTACTGAAGCTTTCTTT.

This clonotype was seen only a few times. The V gene is TRBV4-3, the J gene TRBJ1-1; D uncertain. Germline CDR1 LGHNA, CDR2 YSLEER. The CDR3 runs to 12 residues. V lost 0 bases and J lost 8, with 7 bases in between. Here the CDR3 reads CASSQDSAEAFF. The CDR3, as DNA: TGCGCCAGCAGCCAAGATTCGGCGGAAGCTTTCTTT.

This clonotype was picked up a small number of times. The J gene is TRBJ2-1, the V gene TRBV6-2 or TRBV6-3; 12 nucleotides align to TRBD2. J gave up 8 bases and V 4 bases, and 9 bases lay outside the gene matches. Germline CDR1 MNHEY, CDR2 SVGEGT. This CDR3 is 16 amino acids long. CDR3 residues: CASSWGGLAGPYEQFF. Written as DNA, the CDR3 is TGTGCCAGCAGTTGGGGCGGACTAGCGGGACCGTATGAGCAGTTCTTC.

In its sample, this clonotype was seen a few times. The rearrangement joins TRBV12-3 or TRBV12-4 to TRBJ2-1, with TRBD2 matching over 14 bases. J was trimmed by 5 bases and V by 8 bases; bases with no gene match: 5. There are 15 residues in the CDR3. The DNA of the CDR3 is TGTGCCAGCGGAACGGGACTAGCGGGAGACAATGAGCAGTTCTTC. It encodes CASGTGLAGDNEQFF.